This T cell receptor beta chain was obtained from a study of cytomegalovirus exposure and HLA in healthy donors (dated by TCRdb to the late 2010s). With respect to the entire study: According to an earlier analysis of 587 of the donors, 150 million to 200 million T cells yielded some 120 million unique TCR beta sequences and 250 to 350 Gb of sequence data. To predict cytomegalovirus infection status, the study combined high-throughput TCR immunosequencing, statistical association of individual TCRs with disease status, and machine learning. Among some 400 genotyped donors of the cohort, an average of around 250,000 unique TCR beta nucleotide sequences was sequenced per donor, of which roughly 17% were non-productive. Donor age, sex, ethnicity and CMV serostatus were collected together with the repertoire data. The study used immunosequencing to profile the T cell repertoires of approximately 650 subjects and linked those repertoires to cytomegalovirus serostatus. In a later genetic analysis, genome-wide SNP genotypes for about three fifths of the roughly 670 donors were used, and that subset was treated as a discovery cohort. Along with the 666-subject first cohort, a separate validation cohort of some 130 different subjects was used. Rather than using new phenotypic data, the later analysis identified candidate immune exposures from TCR beta sequences and from how often those sequences occurred across donors. Approximately 300 gigabases of sequencing data and tens of millions of unique TCR sequences were included in an early release covering about 600 HLA-typed donors. The number of donors typed differed by locus, with about 629-640 for A, B, C, DRB1 and DQB1, roughly 520 for DQA1, about 610 for DPA1, and some 440 for DPB1. An earlier analysis of fewer than 700 of the donors applied high-throughput TCR beta sequencing to assess whether each TCR beta V gene segment acted as functional or pseudogenic. The study aimed to test whether cataloging public T cell receptors could reveal signatures of past pathogen exposure. Every discovery cohort repertoire had been produced on one sequencing platform. A later analysis re-examined previously published TCR beta repertoires from more than 600 donors and added high-resolution HLA genotyping to investigate patterns of TCR occurrence. Because of strong linkage in the cohort, five DR-DQ haplotypes were treated as single units for association and clustering. Both class I and class II loci were covered by HLA typing, at four-digit resolution. Among the roughly 390 genotyped donors, approximately 77% belonged to the genetic ancestry cluster associated with self-reported Caucasian donors.

The cohort comprised 710 or so healthy bone marrow donors. Cohort members were all nominally healthy when sampled, although unrecorded immune exposures were likely present. The donor was CMV seronegative and belonged to the group of 350 or so seronegative cohort members. Each donor provided a peripheral blood sample, and peripheral blood mononuclear cells were used for TCR beta sequencing. Genomic DNA extraction from the blood cell samples was performed with the Qiagen DNeasy Blood Extraction Kit. In the case of this clone: The specificity of this receptor is unknown. Base quality data are lacking; no much larger clone is found one base away.

In the germline V gene, CDR1 corresponds to MNHEY and CDR2 to SVGAGI. At the junction V is shortened by 10 bases and J by 2 bases; bases outside the gene matches: 2. The CDR3 goes from the cysteine to the phenylalanine over 12 residues. The CDR3 DNA has 36 bases and is translated from base 1. What the work shows at the level of the full study, not this receptor alone: According to a later genetic analysis, donors in an Asian-associated ancestry cluster had fewer N-insertions in productive TCRs than the approximately 650-donor mean. V-gene and J-gene trimming of TCR beta chains was associated with a missense DCLRE1C variant in a later genetic analysis, and the association was replicated in an independent cohort. Broadly in line with IMGT annotations, most TCR beta V segments showed up in productive rearrangements about 87% or about 30% of the time in an earlier analysis of around 600 of the donors. At a false discovery rate of 0.05, a later analysis linked under 20,000 TCR beta sequences to specific HLA alleles. Sequencing depth was assumed to be roughly uniform across donors in the presence/absence analyses, though that assumption may not hold. The classifier was reported to diagnose cytomegalovirus status with high specificity and sensitivity in both the original cohort and the validation cohort. Correlated functional status among segregating V segments might reflect linkage disequilibrium, but an unknown experimental factor could not be ruled out. CMV serostatus was the only immune exposure information available for the cohort. Most TCR sequences were seen in very few donors, while some public TCRs were found in many individuals. In a later analysis, the rate of TCR association differed among HLA loci, with DRB1 alleles having the most associated TCRs and HLA-C alleles having the fewest. A further reported finding was that TCR beta sequences accurately predicted the HLA-A and HLA-B alleles for most subjects in the first cohort. In the study, about 150 TCR beta chains were listed as associated with cytomegalovirus. It was suggested by the authors that the approach could potentially be generalized to other disease states and immunological phenotypes. The sequencing pipeline was judged likely to have produced a cluster of highly shared sequence variants as a technical artifact. HLA typing was unavailable for some donors at each locus, so association tests used only the typed subset. In this cohort, only TCR beta chains were sequenced, and detectable features were limited by the absence of alpha or paired-chain data. Three of the identified cytomegalovirus-associated TCR beta chains were confirmed in vitro to be specific for cytomegalovirus antigens. Some IMGT-functional V segments, including TRBV6-2 and TRBV6-3, could not be distinguished by the 87-base-pair reads and were therefore excluded. Strong co-occurrence of HLA alleles, especially DR and DQ, made assigning TCR associations to individual alleles difficult. A later analysis found that most CMV-associated TCR beta chains appeared HLA-restricted, with HLA associations seemingly driven largely by CMV exposure. Several of the top co-occurrence clusters appeared to be linked to parvovirus B19, influenza, CMV and Epstein-Barr virus, according to a later analysis. A later analysis found that HLA-associated TCR beta chains were more clonally expanded and had lower generation probabilities than equally common non-associated chains. The earlier analysis of a few hundred of the donors excluded approximately 15 rarely observed V segments, including chromosome 9 orphons, because counts were too low.

Libraries were built with the immunoSEQ multiplex PCR assay. For the multiplex PCR, a mixture combining 60 forward primers for TCR Vbeta segments and 13 reverse primers for TCR Jbeta segments was used. A multiplex PCR assay on genomic DNA amplified the CDR3 region of rearranged TCR beta genes. The amplified TCR beta libraries were sequenced on the Illumina HiSeq System as 87-base-pair reads. The study's own analysis went as follows. Across the 670 or so repertoires, a later analysis counted roughly 84 million unique TCR beta chains, roughly 11 million of which were shared by at least two donors. Raw reads were error-corrected and collapsed into unique sequences by a nearest-neighbor algorithm in which closely related sequences were merged to remove PCR and sequencing errors. Alignment of CDR3 sequences to IMGT reference sequences was used to assign V, D and J gene segments. For a sequence to be retained, a match of at least six nucleotides to both a V gene segment and a J gene segment was required. A rearrangement was called productive if the CDR3 had no stop codons and remained in frame with V and J, and every other rearrangement was called non-productive. CDR3 was defined according to IMGT convention as the region running from the second conserved V-encoded cysteine to the conserved J-encoded phenylalanine. The earlier analysis of around 640 of the donors excluded sequences that lacked an unambiguous match to a single V gene segment. An earlier analysis of several hundred of the donors called V segments functional above 56.7% productive rearrangements and segregating when the between-donor standard deviation exceeded 5%. A statistical classification framework was developed to diagnose cytomegalovirus status using the catalog of TCR beta chain sequences. A later analysis assigned V and J genes by comparing TCR nucleotide sequences with IMGT/GENE-DB human TR gene sequences. The TCRdist pipeline was used in a later analysis to assign CDR3 sequences and most-parsimonious VDJ recombination scenarios. In a later analysis, every TCR beta chain was defined by the combination of its CDR3 amino acid sequence and its V-gene family, and reads without a unique V-gene family were dropped. To address suspected cross-contamination and a sequencing artifact, a later analysis removed over 500 highly shared, low-generation-probability nucleotide sequences. In a later analysis, a clonal expansion index for each public chain was calculated from normalized within-repertoire ranks of inferred template counts. In a later analysis, generation probabilities were computed using a VDJ recombination model fitted to out-of-frame rearrangements, and the results were checked against IGoR. In a later analysis, TCR-TCR, TCR-HLA and TCR-CMV co-occurrence was scored with hypergeometric tests, and a repertoire-size bias correction was applied to TCR pairs. A later analysis estimated false discovery rates by permuting HLA or CMV assignments 20 times. In a later analysis, co-occurring TCRs were grouped using DBSCAN, with TCRdist sequence similarity added in when clustering inside HLA-allele-positive subsets. Co-occurrence clustering excluded repertoires with fewer than 30,000 or more than 120,000 public chains, plus five with anomalous nucleotide sharing. TCRdb mirrors the immuneACCESS table, restricted to in-frame sequences. Some clones are absent from its copies; in checked studies, under half trace to an unresolved V gene, and the reason for the others is unknown. V and J calls plus clone size are reproduced from that table; the DNA served to infer D and trimming. The sample table records 93,000 or so clones; roughly 70% of these occur just once. Clones ranked in the top ten supply around 3.3% of the sample.

The V and J genes are TRBV6-5 and TRBJ1-3; 7 central bases correspond to TRBD1. This TCR was sampled from a woman aged 45 to 65 in good health and CMV-seronegative. The sequenced sample consisted of PBMCs. The CDR3 protein: CANQGAGNTIYF. The nucleotides read TGTGCCAACCAGGGGGCTGGAAACACCATATATTTT.